The T cell receptor beta chain described here comes from a study of identical twins. Germline V lookup: CDR1 MNHNS, CDR2 SASEGT. Losses at the gene ends were 7 bases for V and 5 bases for J; bases not matched to a gene: 15. The CDR3 consists of 16 residues. MiXCR, applied by TCRdb to the 5' RACE reads, yields one record per CDR3 protein. The data show fewer than 250,000 distinct CDR3 sequences, roughly 15% seen once. This sample also belongs to another study, concerning T cells expressing NK-cell markers. That work states: The authors sequenced eight donors, of whom seven were HCMV-seropositive and one was seronegative.

This chain uses TRBV6-1 with TRBJ2-5, with 8 nucleotides matching TRBD2. This receptor was obtained from a woman between 18 and 30 years old in good health. Sequences were obtained from CD8+ T cells sorted from blood. As DNA, the CDR3 is TGTGCCAGCAAAGGGGCCCGGTATGGCGGGGGGGAGACCCAGTACTTC. Translated, it gives CASKGARYGGGETQYF.